A single sample is the source of the 8 T cell receptor beta chains below, sequenced in a study of blood T cell repertoires in COVID-19. The table came from immunoSEQ multiplex PCR; TCRdb's copy has only in-frame clones and leaves some out. The sample has roughly 94,000 clones; 84% are singletons. Sequencing used peripheral blood. These receptors were taken from a man aged 55-75 years with acute or convalescent COVID-19.

The genes are TRBV9 and TRBJ2-1; the match to TRBD2 covers 8 bases. CDR1 and CDR2 from the germline V gene are SGDLS and YYNGEE. V was pared by 4 bases and J by 0 bases, with 3 bases of the junction left unmatched. CDR3 size: 15 residues. DNA for the CDR3: TGTGCCAGCAGCTCAGCGGGGGTCTCCTACAATGAGCAGTTCTTC. Encoded protein: CASSSAGVSYNEQFF.

A few counts support this clone. Distinct nucleotide sequences in the sample also encode this CDR3. The chain has TRBV14 and TRBJ1-1; the D is unclear. CDR1 and CDR2 (germline): SGHDN, FVKESK. This CDR3 is 14 amino acids long. Trimming shortened V by 3 bases and J by 0 bases, and 8 bases separated the two germline ends. CDR3 DNA: TGTGCCAGCAGCCAGCCGGGGATGAACACTGAAGCTTTCTTT. This codes for CASSQPGMNTEAFF.

The chain couples TRBV6-1 to TRBJ1-5; possibly TRBD1 for D (6 bases). Germline CDR1 and CDR2: MNHNS and SASEGT. This CDR3 spans 13 amino acids. With 2 bases removed from V and 9 bases from J, the gap between germline ends came to 11 bases. The CDR3 spells CASSERTAWPQHF. CDR3 in DNA: TGTGCCAGCAGTGAAAGGACAGCCTGGCCCCAGCATTTT.

J is TRBJ1-1 and V is TRBV15, with 7 bases aligning to TRBD1. With 0 bases clipped from V and 11 bases from J, the junction kept 12 bases outside the gene matches. The CDR3 is 15 residues long. Germline CDR1 LNHNV, CDR2 YYDKDF (reference sequence). CDR3: CATSRDRDREISAFF. The CDR3 DNA is TGTGCCACCAGCAGAGATCGAGACAGGGAAATTTCGGCTTTCTTT.

The V and J genes are TRBV6-4 and TRBJ2-1; weak D call: TRBD2 (5 bases). This CDR3 has 15 amino acids. V was clipped by 6 bases and J by 4 bases, with 16 bases between them. The germline V gene has CDR1 MRHNA and CDR2 SNTAGT. CDR3 loop: CASRVNFRGYNEQFF. As DNA, the CDR3 is TGTGCCAGCAGAGTCAACTTCCGGGGTTACAATGAGCAGTTCTTC.

In this sample, this clone turned up a few times. The chain has TRBV9 and TRBJ1-4, with 9 bases matching TRBD1. The length of the CDR3 is 16 residues. Trimming removed 0 bases from V and 6 bases from J; junction bases left unmatched: 6. From germline, CDR1 is SGDLS and CDR2 YYNGEE. CDR3 in amino acids: CASSVAMNRGHEKLFF. The CDR3, as DNA: TGTGCCAGCAGCGTAGCAATGAACAGGGGGCATGAAAAACTGTTTTTT.

The gene calls are TRBV6-2 or TRBV6-3 and TRBJ2-4; possible D gene TRBD2, 6 bases. Germline loops: CDR1 MNHEY, CDR2 SVGEGT. The length of the CDR3 is 16 residues. The germline V and J ends were trimmed by 6 bases and 3 bases, with 18 bases remaining between them. The CDR3: CASSPLAAVGKNIQYF. CDR3 bases: TGTGCCAGCAGCCCCTTAGCGGCGGTTGGCAAAAACATTCAGTACTTC.

The chain couples TRBV5-1 to TRBJ2-1; possible D gene TRBD1, 6 bases. The germline V gene has CDR1 SGHRS and CDR2 YFSETQ. The CDR3 runs 16 residues. V was pared by 0 bases and J by 10 bases, with 20 bases between. CDR3 DNA: TGCGCCAGCAGCTTGGGGGTAGCTTGGGGGCCTGAAGAGCAGTTCTTC. Its translation is CASSLGVAWGPEEQFF.